Shown below are 23 T cell receptor beta chains from a single sample sequenced in a study of blood T cell repertoires in COVID-19. Repertoires were generated with immunoSEQ multiplex PCR, while TCRdb's copy carries only in-frame clones and drops some. This table has tens of thousands of clones, around three quarters appearing once. The sequenced sample was peripheral blood. These receptors all come from a woman of 80 years or more with active or convalescent COVID-19.

V gene TRBV7-2 combines with J gene TRBJ1-1, with D perhaps TRBD1 (6 bases). Per the germline V gene, CDR1 is SGHTA and CDR2 is FQGNSA. The V end was cut by 5 bases, the J end by 4 bases, with 20 bases between. The CDR3 covers 16 residues. CDR3: CASSVRGAGRITEAFF. The CDR3 region has the DNA TGTGCCAGCAGCGTCAGGGGCGCAGGCAGAATCACTGAAGCTTTCTTT.

The chain recombines TRBV5-1 with TRBJ2-3; TRBD2 agrees at 10 bases. V gave up 4 bases and J gave up 4 bases; unmatched junction bases: 9. The CDR3 has 16 amino acids. The V gene's germline CDR1 is SGHRS and CDR2 YFSETQ. CDR3 DNA: TGCGCCAGCAGCCCCGTGCTAGCGGGGGACGCAGATACGCAGTATTTT. Translated, it gives CASSPVLAGDADTQYF.

The chain recombines TRBV27 with TRBJ1-2; 9 bases match TRBD1. CDR1 and CDR2 from the germline V gene are MNHEY and SMNVEV (reference sequence). Trimming took 5 bases from V and 8 from J; bases not matched to a gene: 12. This CDR3 is 15 amino acids long. CDR3 nucleotide sequence: TGTGCCAGCAGTAAACACACAGGGGGCTCCGAAGGCTACACCTTC. It yields the protein CASSKHTGGSEGYTF.

The chain employs TRBV28 and TRBJ1-1; 7 bases agree with TRBD1. J lost 1 base, V lost 6 bases, and 8 bases had no gene match. CDR1 is MDHEN, CDR2 SYDVKM, per germline. The CDR3 is 15 amino acids. The CDR3 region is CASSLGGQENTEAFF. The DNA of the CDR3 is TGTGCCAGCAGCCTAGGAGGACAGGAGAACACTGAAGCTTTCTTT.

The V and J genes are TRBV9 and TRBJ1-1; D unresolved. Germline-derived CDR1 and CDR2 are SGDLS and YYNGEE. The CDR3 totals 13 residues. The V end was cut by 0 bases, the J end by 7 bases, with 10 bases between. The CDR3 coding sequence is TGTGCCAGCAGCGTAGACGGATCGGGTGAAGCTTTCTTT. Translating it yields CASSVDGSGEAFF.

This rearrangement joins TRBV7-2 to TRBJ2-7; TRBD1 matches at 7 bases. The CDR3 has 14 amino acids. With 5 bases clipped from V and 6 bases from J, the junction kept 10 bases outside the gene matches. The germline gives CDR1 SGHTA, CDR2 FQGNSA. This CDR3 is CASSPGQALGEQYF. The CDR3 DNA follows: TGTGCCAGCAGCCCCGGACAGGCATTGGGCGAGCAGTACTTC.

The rearrangement links TRBV5-6 to TRBJ1-2; D perhaps matches TRBD1 (5 bases). V was shortened by 0 bases and J by 2 bases, with 14 bases between the two germline ends. CDR1 and CDR2 from the germline V gene are SGHDT and YYEEEE. The CDR3 contains 16 residues. The CDR3 is CASSLALRQINYGYTF. CDR3 DNA sequence: TGTGCCAGCAGCTTGGCCTTGAGACAGATAAACTATGGCTACACCTTC. The full variable domain, completed using reference TRBV5-6 and TRBJ1-2, is DAGVTQSPTHLIKTRGQQVTLRCSPKSGHDTVSWYQQALGQGPQFIFQYYEEEERQRGNFPDRFSGHQFPNYSSELNVNALLLGDSALYLCASSLALRQINYGYTFGSGTRLTVV.

The chain employs TRBV12-3 or TRBV12-4 and TRBJ2-5; D call uncertain. Between the trimmed V and J ends, which lost 3 bases and 4 bases, there was a span of 9 bases. The CDR3 has 13 residues. The CDR3 DNA is TGTGCCAGCAGTTTGGGCAGCCTAGAGACCCAGTACTTC. It translates to CASSLGSLETQYF.

Remarks on this clone: Given a much more abundant clone one base away, this may be a read error. The rearrangement joins TRBV5-4 to TRBJ1-5; no firm D call. This CDR3 region has 12 residues. Germline assignment: CDR1 SGHNT and CDR2 YYREEE (reference sequence). The germline V and J ends were trimmed by 2 bases and 4 bases, with 4 bases remaining between them. CDR3 amino acids: CASSFPNQPQHF. CDR3 DNA: TGTGCCAGCAGCTTCCCGAATCAGCCCCAGCATTTT.

CDR3 nucleotide sequence: TGTGCCAGCAGCTTGGCTGACAGGACCTATGGCTACACCTTC. It codes for CASSLADRTYGYTF. The chain uses TRBV5-6 and TRBJ1-2; D possibly corresponds to TRBD1 (6 bases). Germline CDR1 is SGHDT and CDR2 is YYEEEE. The germline V and J ends were trimmed by 0 bases and 4 bases, with 10 bases remaining between them. CDR3 length equals 14 residues.

The chain couples TRBV11-2 to TRBJ2-5; D is unclear. V dropped 5 bases and J dropped 1 base, with 8 bases sitting between them. CDR1 is SGHAT, CDR2 FQNNGV, per germline. This CDR3 contains 13 residues. CDR3 protein: CASSAGSQETQYF. In DNA, the CDR3 is TGTGCCAGCAGCGCAGGATCCCAAGAGACCCAGTACTTC.

This clone was found a few times. The chain recombines TRBV6-5 with TRBJ1-1; TRBD1 matches 10 bases. The CDR3 contains 15 residues. Trimming at V came to 2 bases and at J to 6 bases, leaving 6 bases not matched to a gene. The germline V gene encodes CDR1 MNHEY and CDR2 SVGAGI. CDR3 in amino acids: CASSYGDRGSAEAFF. The CDR3 DNA follows: TGTGCCAGCAGTTACGGGGACAGGGGTTCGGCTGAAGCTTTCTTT.

The V call is TRBV10-2, the J call TRBJ2-2, with D possibly matching TRBD2 (5 bases). The V gene lost 6 bases and the J gene lost 7 bases, with 9 bases spanning the gap. This CDR3 is built from 12 residues. Germline V gives CDR1 WSHSY, CDR2 SAAADI. CDR3 sequence: CASSHGLGELFF. The CDR3 DNA is TGCGCCAGCAGCCACGGACTCGGGGAGCTGTTTTTT.

This clone has only a few counts. This chain uses TRBV7-2 with TRBJ2-1; 8 bases map to TRBD2. Germline V gene sequence: CDR1 SGHTA, CDR2 FQGNSA. V shed 4 bases, J shed 4 bases, and the junction held 6 bases outside the gene matches. This CDR3 is 15 amino acids long. The CDR3 here is CASSSTSDGYNEQFF. CDR3 coding DNA: TGTGCCAGCAGCTCGACTAGCGATGGGTACAATGAGCAGTTCTTC.

This clone turned up a few times. The chain couples TRBV5-1 to TRBJ1-2; the D is unclear. Germline-derived CDR1 and CDR2 are SGHRS and YFSETQ. The ends were cut back, 3 bases at V and 6 bases at J, with 15 bases in the middle. CDR3 length equals 14 residues. This chain's CDR3 is CASSSTLGNNGYTF. The DNA for the CDR3 is TGCGCCAGCAGCTCGACCCTAGGCAACAATGGCTACACCTTC.

V is TRBV7-2 and J is TRBJ1-5; a weak D match, TRBD1 (5 bases). The CDR3 spans 15 residues. Per the germline V gene, CDR1 is SGHTA and CDR2 is FQGNSA. The V and J ends lost 2 bases and 6 bases respectively, with 14 bases between them. The CDR3 nucleotides read TGTGCCAGCAGCTTATACTCGGGGGAGAGTCAGCCCCAGCATTTT. It translates to CASSLYSGESQPQHF.

V usage is TRBV28 and J usage is TRBJ2-7, with a possible D match to TRBD1 (5 bases). V was pared by 7 bases and J by 4 bases, with 14 bases between. CDR1 MDHEN and CDR2 SYDVKM come from the germline V gene. The CDR3 spans 13 residues. For the CDR3, the DNA is TGTGCCAGCATGCCAGGGAATGAATACGAGCAGTACTTC. It encodes CASMPGNEYEQYF.

The chain uses TRBV15 and TRBJ1-1; D not resolved. This CDR3 region has 14 residues. V shed 0 bases and J shed 5 bases, with 10 bases lying between them. CDR1 and CDR2 (germline): LNHNV, YYDKDF (reference sequence). CDR3 nucleotides: TGTGCCACCAGCAGAGATACAGTGCCTACTGAAGCTTTCTTT. Its translation: CATSRDTVPTEAFF.

The chain uses TRBV5-4 and TRBJ1-2, with D unresolved. Germline-derived CDR1 and CDR2 are SGHNT and YYREEE (reference sequence). Trimming cost V 5 bases and J 6 bases, with 20 bases left between them. The CDR3 has 15 residues. In nucleotides, the CDR3 is TGTGCCAGCAGGCAAAACCTGGGAGGGAACGATGGCTACACCTTC. Residues: CASRQNLGGNDGYTF.

This chain uses TRBV12-5 with TRBJ1-3; possibly TRBD1 for D (6 bases). Germline values: CDR1 LGHNT, CDR2 FRNRAP. With 6 bases removed from V and 4 bases from J, the gap between germline ends came to 10 bases. This CDR3 has 13 amino acids. CDR3 bases: TGTGCTAGTGGAATAGGGACAGGAAACACCATATATTTT. Translating it yields CASGIGTGNTIYF.

This sequence joins TRBV6-2 or TRBV6-3 and TRBJ2-2, with a tentative D call TRBD2 (6 bases). CDR3 length equals 17 residues. V lost 2 bases and J 7 bases, leaving 20 bases between the germline ends. CDR1 and CDR2 (germline): MNHEY, SVGEGT. This CDR3 is CASSYPLGGVLDGELFF. Here the CDR3 DNA reads TGTGCCAGCAGTTACCCACTCGGAGGGGTACTCGACGGGGAGCTGTTTTTT.

A note on this clone: Other DNA sequences within the sample encode an identical CDR3. The chain links TRBV7-9 to TRBJ1-6; weak D call: TRBD1 (5 bases). The CDR3 is 14 amino acids. With 2 bases removed from V and 7 bases from J, the gap between germline ends came to 9 bases. In germline, CDR1 is SEHNR, CDR2 FQNEAQ (reference sequence). The CDR3 here is CASSLTGRNSPLHF. The CDR3 bases are TGTGCCAGCAGCTTAACAGGCCGAAATTCACCCCTCCACTTT.

This sequence joins TRBV14 and TRBJ1-4; D not certain. CDR1 and CDR2 (germline): SGHDN, FVKESK. V was trimmed by 1 base and J by 4 bases, leaving 7 bases between them. The CDR3 length is 14 residues. The chain's CDR3 is CASSQAGFNEKLFF. The CDR3 DNA reads TGTGCCAGCAGCCAAGCCGGGTTTAATGAAAAACTGTTTTTT.